A single sample gave rise to the 8 T cell receptor beta chains below, sequenced in a study of blood T cell repertoires in COVID-19. TCRdb's copy holds only in-frame clones and misses some; the assay was immunoSEQ multiplex PCR. The sample lists fewer than 120,000 clones; 88% were seen once. The specimen sequenced was peripheral blood. The receptors shown here come from a woman aged 45-65 years with acute or convalescent COVID-19.

The chain couples TRBV29-1 to TRBJ2-7; 10 nucleotides line up with TRBD2. CDR3 length: 14 residues. Germline V lookup: CDR1 SQVTM, CDR2 ANQGSEA. J lost 5 bases, V lost 5 bases, and 9 bases had no gene match. The chain's CDR3 is CSVPASGSTDEQYF. The CDR3 coding sequence is TGCAGCGTTCCCGCTAGCGGGAGTACGGACGAGCAGTACTTC.

The chain combines TRBV6-5 with TRBJ2-7, with 14 bases aligning to TRBD2. This CDR3 contains 13 residues. V shed 10 bases and J 5 bases; nucleotides not matched to a gene: 4. Per germline, CDR1 MNHEY and CDR2 SVGAGI. The DNA of the CDR3 is TGTGCCACCAGACTAGCGGGAGGGAACGAGCAGTACTTC. Protein product: CATRLAGGNEQYF.

This chain joins TRBV21-1 and TRBJ1-1; the D call TRBD1 from the table was never checked on the DNA. TRBV21-1 constitutes a pseudogene. This CDR3 has 14 amino acids. DNA for the CDR3: TGTGCCGCTCCCGGAAGGACAGGGACCCCTGAAGCTTTCTTT. Translation: CAAPGRTGTPEAFF.

V is TRBV27 and J is TRBJ1-2; 7 nucleotides match TRBD1. The J segment lost 8 bases and the V segment lost 6 bases, leaving 9 bases of the junction unmatched. Germline CDR1 MNHEY, CDR2 SMNVEV (reference sequence). CDR3 size: 13 residues. The CDR3 reads CASRNGQGGGYTF. CDR3 bases: TGTGCCAGCAGGAATGGCCAAGGGGGCGGCTACACCTTC.

The V gene is TRBV4-1, the J gene TRBJ2-5; 7 nucleotides agree with TRBD1. The CDR3 loop spans 13 amino acids. V dropped 4 bases and J dropped 3; count of bases not matched to a gene: 2. CDR1 is MGHRA, CDR2 YSYEKL, per germline. Here the CDR3 DNA reads TGCGCCAGCAGCCGCGACAGGGAAGAGACCCAGTACTTC. It is translated as CASSRDREETQYF.

This clone was seen a handful of times. The gene calls are TRBV28 and TRBJ1-1, with TRBD1 matching 7 bases. Trimming cost V 6 bases and J 5 bases; bases outside gene matches: 12. The V gene's germline CDR1 is MDHEN and CDR2 SYDVKM. This CDR3 is 15 amino acids long. The CDR3 is CASRGRQGEGTEAFF. The CDR3 DNA follows: TGTGCCAGCAGGGGCAGACAGGGAGAAGGGACTGAAGCTTTCTTT.

On this clone itself: Other DNA sequences in this sample translate to the same CDR3. This chain joins TRBV5-1 and TRBJ2-1; a weak D match, TRBD1 (7 bases). There are 15 residues in the CDR3. Trimming took off 3 bases at V and 0 bases at J, with 10 bases between the two ends. CDR1 and CDR2 (germline): SGHRS, YFSETQ. This CDR3 reads CASSSGGSSYNEQFF. The CDR3 coding sequence is TGCGCCAGCAGCTCAGGGGGGAGCTCCTACAATGAGCAGTTCTTC.

This clone turned up a few times. The chain recombines TRBV7-6 with TRBJ2-3; tentative D call: TRBD2 (6 bases). Germline V CDR1 and CDR2: SGHVS, FNYEAQ. The CDR3 totals 16 residues. V was pared by 3 bases and J by 1 base, with 14 bases between. The CDR3 region has the DNA TGTGCCAGCAGCTTCGGACTACCCGGCGGCACAGATACGCAGTATTTT. Residues: CASSFGLPGGTDTQYF.